This T cell receptor (beta chain) originates from a study of Tregs in tolerant kidney transplant recipients. General study results and limits: Biological reproducibility was not directly addressed in this study. Activated donor B cell expansion appeared to reveal the most relevant donor-specific TCRbeta repertoire.

Unstimulated Tregs (CD4+CD25+CD127-) and CD4+CD25- non-Tregs were sorted from PBMCs. The CDR3 spans 15 residues. The germline CDR1 and CDR2 sequences are SGHRS and YFSETQ. Assay: immunoSEQ multiplex PCR; the TCRdb copy retains only in-frame clones and omits some. The sample lists approximately 260,000 clones, about four fifths seen once, with less than 0.75% in the top ten. This clone has a handful of counts. The antigen is not known. A junction end diverges from the germline sequence, so it may reflect a read error. Other nucleotide sequences from this sample produce the same CDR3. The genes are TRBV5-1 and TRBJ1-6; 10 bases are shared with TRBD1. Sequencing input: CD4+ T cells from blood. The source of this sequence is a human donor in good health. The CDR3: CASSLGDRGGSPLHF. The CDR3 bases are TGCGCCAGTAGCTTGGGGGACAGGGGAGGTTCACCCCTCCACTTT.